The 32 T cell receptor beta chains below come from one sample, sequenced in a study of siplizumab effects on memory and regulatory T cells. The protocol was immunoSEQ multiplex PCR, while the TCRdb copy is restricted to in-frame clones and leaves out a portion. The repertoire includes tens of thousands of clones, about 98% of them detected once, and 0.9% to 1.2% sits in the top ten. Sequencing was carried out using naive CD8+ T cells sorted from blood. The receptors were gathered from a human donor in good health.

The chain links TRBV29-1 to TRBJ2-5; 11 nucleotides line up with TRBD2. The germline CDR1 and CDR2 sequences are SQVTM and ANQGSEA. Trimming removed 1 base from V and 5 bases from J; junction bases left unmatched: 3. CDR3 size: 14 residues. The CDR3 sequence is CSVEGTSGLETQYF. In DNA, the CDR3 is TGCAGCGTTGAAGGGACTAGCGGGCTTGAGACCCAGTACTTC.

The CDR3 coding sequence is TGTGCCAGCAGCTTAACCACGGGCTATGGCTACACCTTC. Encoded protein: CASSLTTGYGYTF. The genes are TRBV11-1 and TRBJ1-2; D unresolved. CDR1 and CDR2 (germline): SGHAT, FQDESV (reference sequence). This CDR3 contains 13 residues. Trimming pared 2 bases from V and 4 bases from J, leaving 8 bases between.

This chain uses TRBV9 with TRBJ2-6; no clear D. The CDR3 spans 16 residues. The germline V and J ends were trimmed by 0 bases and 1 base, with 8 bases remaining between them. Germline CDR1 is SGDLS and CDR2 is YYNGEE. The CDR3 loop is CASSVGIDSGANVLTF. DNA for the CDR3: TGTGCCAGCAGCGTAGGCATTGATTCTGGGGCCAACGTCCTGACTTTC.

The genes are TRBV6-1 and TRBJ2-7; D unresolved. This CDR3 is built from 13 residues. V gave up 2 bases and J gave up 3 bases, with 8 bases separating them. Germline values: CDR1 MNHNS, CDR2 SASEGT. The CDR3 sequence is CASSEIGNYEQYF. CDR3 coding DNA: TGTGCCAGCAGTGAAATAGGGAACTACGAGCAGTACTTC.

This clone was counted once. The chain employs TRBV15 and TRBJ1-4, with D possibly TRBD1 on 6 matching bases. CDR3 size: 15 residues. The germline gives CDR1 LNHNV, CDR2 YYDKDF (reference sequence). V was trimmed by 4 bases and J by 6 bases, leaving 15 bases between them. CDR3 residues: CATSTLGGVDEKLFF. DNA for the CDR3: TGTGCCACCAGCACCCTAGGGGGTGTGGATGAAAAACTGTTTTTT.

V is TRBV27 and J is TRBJ2-7; the D call may be TRBD1 or TRBD2 (5 bases each). V was clipped by 5 bases and J by 2 bases, with 16 bases between them. The germline CDR1 and CDR2 sequences are MNHEY and SMNVEV (reference sequence). CDR3 length: 15 residues. CDR3 sequence (DNA): TGTGCCAGCAGTCCCCAGGGCGGACTCCCCTACGAGCAGTACTTC. Translating gives CASSPQGGLPYEQYF.

The chain uses TRBV4-3 and TRBJ2-2, with unresolved D. The germline V gene has CDR1 LGHNA and CDR2 YSLEER. V shed 0 bases and J shed 1 base, with 15 bases lying between them. The CDR3 contains 18 residues. Here the CDR3 reads CASSQDARNFLNTGELFF. In DNA form, the CDR3 reads TGCGCCAGCAGCCAAGATGCCAGGAACTTCCTGAACACCGGGGAGCTGTTTTTT.

V is TRBV5-1 and J is TRBJ2-2; the D is unclear. This CDR3 spans 13 amino acids. Germline V gene lookup returns CDR1 SGHRS and CDR2 YFSETQ. With 0 bases removed from V and 7 bases from J, the gap between germline ends came to 7 bases. The CDR3, as DNA: TGCGCCAGCAGCTTGGAAGGGTTCGGGGAGCTGTTTTTT. Encoded protein: CASSLEGFGELFF.

The chain has TRBV10-3 and TRBJ1-5; weak D call: TRBD1 (5 bases). V was cut by 0 bases and J by 5 bases, with 8 bases left in between. The CDR3 runs to 14 residues. The V gene's germline CDR1 is ENHRY and CDR2 SYGVKD. The CDR3 DNA reads TGTGCCATCAGTGAGTCAGGGGACGATCAGCCCCAGCATTTT. Its protein product is CAISESGDDQPQHF.

The genes are TRBV27 and TRBJ2-1, with D unclear. The ends were cut back, 7 bases at V and 9 bases at J, with 13 bases in the middle. This CDR3 spans 12 amino acids. The V gene's germline CDR1 is MNHEY and CDR2 SMNVEV (reference sequence). CDR3 bases: TGTGCCAGCACCCCCGGCACCGGTGAGCAGTTCTTC. Its translation is CASTPGTGEQFF.

The gene calls are TRBV5-4 and TRBJ2-2; D is unclear. The CDR3 is made up of 15 amino acids. Trimming removed 0 bases from V and 0 bases from J, with 6 bases in between. In germline, CDR1 is SGHNT, CDR2 YYREEE (reference sequence). CDR3 in amino acids: CASSLGGANTGELFF. The DNA for the CDR3 is TGTGCCAGCAGCTTGGGAGGCGCGAACACCGGGGAGCTGTTTTTT. Variable domain in full (rest from reference TRBV5-4 and TRBJ2-2): ETGVTQSPTHLIKTRGQQVTLRCSSQSGHNTVSWYQQALGQGPQFIFQYYREEENGRGNFPPRFSGLQFPNYSSELNVNALELDDSALYLCASSLGGANTGELFFGEGSRLTVL.

The chain recombines TRBV29-1 with TRBJ2-7; weak D call: TRBD1 (6 bases). CDR3 length equals 12 residues. CDR1 SQVTM and CDR2 ANQGSEA come from the germline V gene. Trimming shortened V by 4 bases and J by 1 base, and 8 bases separated the two germline ends. The DNA of the CDR3 is TGCAGCGTTGGCGGACAGTCCTACGAGCAGTACTTC. Protein product: CSVGGQSYEQYF.

The chain has TRBV11-3 and TRBJ2-7; weak D call: TRBD2 (6 bases). Germline-derived CDR1 and CDR2 are SGHNT and YENEEA. The V end was cut by 3 bases, the J end by 3 bases, with 18 bases between. This CDR3 has 16 residues. The CDR3 here is CASSFTGRWRVYEQYF. The CDR3 DNA follows: TGTGCCAGCAGCTTTACAGGAAGGTGGAGGGTCTACGAGCAGTACTTC. The full variable domain, rest sourced from reference TRBV11-3 and TRBJ2-7, is EAGVVQSPRYKIIEKKQPVAFWCNPISGHNTLYWYLQNLGQGPELLIRYENEEAVDDSQLPKDRFSAERLKGVDSTLKIQPAELGDSAVYLCASSFTGRWRVYEQYFGPGTRLTVT.

The chain joins TRBV19 to TRBJ2-7, with 7 bases matching TRBD1. Germline CDR1 LNHDA, CDR2 SQIVND (reference sequence). This CDR3 has 14 amino acids. The J segment lost 1 base and the V segment lost 4 bases, leaving 4 bases of the junction unmatched. CDR3 DNA sequence: TGTGCCAGTAGTAGCTCAGGGGGTTCCTACGAGCAGTACTTC. It encodes CASSSSGGSYEQYF.

The V gene is TRBV30, the J gene TRBJ1-1, with TRBD1 as a possible D gene (6 bases). V gave up 4 bases and J gave up 11 bases, with 17 bases separating them. The CDR3 loop spans 12 amino acids. Germline values: CDR1 GTSNPN, CDR2 SVGIG (reference sequence). The CDR3 here is CAWIPAGTIAFF. CDR3 DNA sequence: TGTGCCTGGATTCCAGCGGGGACAATCGCTTTCTTT.

The gene calls are TRBV7-6 and TRBJ2-1; 11 bases line up with TRBD2. Trimming cost V 1 base and J 8 bases; bases outside gene matches: 7. The V gene's germline CDR1 is SGHVS and CDR2 FNYEAQ. This CDR3 has 16 residues. The CDR3 protein is CASSLVAGGPRDEQFF. CDR3 nucleotide sequence: TGTGCCAGCAGCTTAGTAGCGGGAGGGCCTAGGGATGAGCAGTTCTTC.

This clone was recorded only once. This chain links TRBV4-1 with TRBJ1-5; D may be TRBD1 (5 bases). The CDR3 is 16 residues long. CDR1 and CDR2 from the germline V gene are MGHRA and YSYEKL. Trimming shortened V by 2 bases and J by 4 bases, and 15 bases separated the two germline ends. The CDR3 coding sequence is TGCGCCAGCAGCCAACTTGGGGGGGGAGGTAATCAGCCCCAGCATTTT. This sequence encodes CASSQLGGGGNQPQHF.

The chain has TRBV6-5 and TRBJ1-2, with TRBD1 matching over 8 bases. Germline V gives CDR1 MNHEY, CDR2 SVGAGI. The CDR3 contains 14 residues. With 2 bases clipped from V and 4 bases from J, the junction kept 3 bases outside the gene matches. CDR3 loop: CASSYGQGLYGYTF. CDR3 DNA sequence: TGTGCCAGCAGTTACGGACAGGGACTCTATGGCTACACCTTC.

The V call is TRBV5-1, the J call TRBJ2-1; no clear D gene. The germline CDR1 and CDR2 sequences are SGHRS and YFSETQ. The CDR3 has 14 residues. V lost 0 bases to trimming and J lost 6 bases, with 10 bases between them. DNA for the CDR3: TGCGCCAGCAGCTTGGGGGCTTTCGGCAATGAGCAGTTCTTC. Residues: CASSLGAFGNEQFF.

This chain connects TRBV5-1 to TRBJ2-3; tentatively, D is TRBD1 (6 bases). The CDR3 consists of 16 residues. The germline V and J ends were trimmed by 1 base and 1 base, with 13 bases remaining between them. Per germline, CDR1 SGHRS and CDR2 YFSETQ. The DNA of the CDR3 is TGCGCCAGCAGCTTGTGGGGACAACCAGGCACAGATACGCAGTATTTT. Translating it yields CASSLWGQPGTDTQYF. The full variable domain, with the rest looked up from reference TRBV5-1 and TRBJ2-3, is KAGVTQTPRYLIKTRGQQVTLSCSPISGHRSVSWYQQTPGQGLQFLFEYFSETQRNKGNFPGRFSGRQFSNSRSEMNVSTLELGDSALYLCASSLWGQPGTDTQYFGPGTRLTVL.

The V gene is TRBV9, the J gene TRBJ2-1; 14 bases align to TRBD2. Germline CDR1 and CDR2: SGDLS and YYNGEE. This CDR3 has 16 amino acids. Trimming took 4 bases from V and 5 from J; bases not matched to a gene: 5. The CDR3: CASSLGLAGGHNEQFF. In DNA, the CDR3 is TGTGCCAGCAGCCTAGGACTAGCGGGAGGTCACAATGAGCAGTTCTTC. Filled out from reference TRBV9 and TRBJ2-1, the complete variable domain reads DSGVTQTPKHLITATGQRVTLRCSPRSGDLSVYWYQQSLDQGLQFLIQYYNGEERAKGNILERFSAQQFPDLHSELNLSSLELGDSALYFCASSLGLAGGHNEQFFGPGTRLTVL.

V usage is TRBV7-3 and J usage is TRBJ2-7; TRBD1 is a possible D gene (6 bases). The CDR3 covers 15 residues. CDR1 and CDR2 (germline): SGHTA, FQGTGA. The V and J ends lost 5 bases and 6 bases respectively, with 20 bases between them. CDR3 residues: CASSPLGGPGSEQYF. CDR3 DNA: TGTGCCAGCAGCCCGCTTGGGGGCCCCGGGTCCGAGCAGTACTTC. Filled out from reference TRBV7-3 and TRBJ2-7, the complete variable domain reads GAGVSQTPSNKVTEKGKYVELRCDPISGHTALYWYRQSLGQGPEFLIYFQGTGAADDSGLPNDRFFAVRPEGSVSTLKIQRTERGDSAVYLCASSPLGGPGSEQYFGPGTRLTVT.

The J gene is TRBJ2-1, the V gene TRBV9; D gene ambiguous. Trimming pared 0 bases from V and 2 bases from J, leaving 9 bases between. Germline CDR1 and CDR2: SGDLS and YYNGEE. The CDR3 is made up of 15 amino acids. The CDR3 bases are TGTGCCAGCAGCGTAGAGGAGCAGACCTACAATGAGCAGTTCTTC. Translating gives CASSVEEQTYNEQFF. Variable domain in full (rest from reference TRBV9 and TRBJ2-1): DSGVTQTPKHLITATGQRVTLRCSPRSGDLSVYWYQQSLDQGLQFLIQYYNGEERAKGNILERFSAQQFPDLHSELNLSSLELGDSALYFCASSVEEQTYNEQFFGPGTRLTVL.

The chain joins TRBV2 to TRBJ2-3, with D unresolved. V lost 3 bases to trimming and J lost 0 bases, with 16 bases between them. Germline V gives CDR1 SNHLY, CDR2 FYNNEI. The CDR3 runs to 17 residues. CDR3 DNA: TGTGCCAGCAGTGACCCTAGAACTCATTCTAGCACAGATACGCAGTATTTT. Its translation: CASSDPRTHSSTDTQYF.

The CDR3 is CAISEKRPGGDYEQYF. The CDR3, as DNA: TGTGCCATCAGTGAGAAAAGACCGGGGGGGGACTACGAGCAGTACTTC. The chain joins TRBV10-3 to TRBJ2-7; 8 nucleotides line up with TRBD2. This CDR3 comprises 16 residues. Germline-derived CDR1 and CDR2 are ENHRY and SYGVKD. V was clipped by 2 bases and J by 3 bases; unmatched bases: 9.

The J gene is TRBJ2-5, the V gene TRBV19; the match to TRBD2 covers 10 bases. Losses at the gene ends were 1 base for V and 6 bases for J; bases not matched to a gene: 14. The CDR3 totals 18 residues. Germline V gene lookup returns CDR1 LNHDA and CDR2 SQIVND (reference sequence). The CDR3 sequence is CASSIGGPSGRVLQTQYF. The CDR3 DNA reads as TGTGCCAGTAGTATAGGAGGGCCTAGCGGGAGAGTTCTGCAGACCCAGTACTTC.

The chain combines TRBV27 with TRBJ2-3; D not resolved. Trimming left V 3 bases short and J 2 bases short, with 12 bases between. CDR3 length equals 15 residues. The germline gives CDR1 MNHEY, CDR2 SMNVEV (reference sequence). The CDR3 is CASSFFRRHTDTQYF. The CDR3 nucleotides are TGTGCCAGCAGTTTTTTCAGGCGCCACACAGATACGCAGTATTTT.

CDR3 in DNA: TGTGCCAGCAGCCAATTCCTAGCGGGAGTTTCAGATACGCAGTATTTT. Amino acids: CASSQFLAGVSDTQYF. The gene calls are TRBV16 and TRBJ2-3, with TRBD2 matching over 10 bases. This CDR3 has 16 residues. Germline CDR1 is KGHSY and CDR2 is FQNENV. V lost 1 base to trimming and J lost 4 bases; unmatched junction nucleotides: 5.

The chain recombines TRBV9 with TRBJ2-1, with unresolved D. The CDR3 contains 15 residues. V was trimmed by 0 bases and J by 6 bases, leaving 13 bases between them. The germline V gene has CDR1 SGDLS and CDR2 YYNGEE. CDR3 residues: CASSVALGMGNEQFF. The CDR3, as DNA: TGTGCCAGCAGCGTAGCCCTGGGGATGGGCAATGAGCAGTTCTTC.

This clone was detected once. V is TRBV19 and J is TRBJ2-7; possible D gene TRBD1, 5 bases. V was clipped by 3 bases and J by 2 bases, with 8 bases between them. Germline CDR1 and CDR2: LNHDA and SQIVND (reference sequence). There are 13 residues in the CDR3. For the CDR3, the DNA is TGTGCCAGTAGTATTGACAGAACCTACGAGCAGTACTTC. Amino acid sequence: CASSIDRTYEQYF.

This clone has a single count. The chain has TRBV7-6 and TRBJ1-1, with TRBD1 matching over 10 bases. Germline V gives CDR1 SGHVS, CDR2 FNYEAQ. V gave up 4 bases and J gave up 0 bases; unmatched junction bases: 5. The CDR3 length is 16 residues. The CDR3: CASSSGTGVMNTEAFF. CDR3 sequence (DNA): TGTGCCAGCAGCTCCGGGACAGGGGTTATGAACACTGAAGCTTTCTTT.

The V call is TRBV30, the J call TRBJ1-1; D gene uncertain. CDR1 is GTSNPN and CDR2 is SVGIG in the germline V gene (reference sequence). The CDR3 runs 14 residues. The V gene lost 2 bases and the J gene lost 0 bases, with 10 bases spanning the gap. CDR3 sequence: CAWSKGTVNTEAFF. Written as DNA, the CDR3 is TGTGCCTGGAGTAAGGGAACAGTGAACACTGAAGCTTTCTTT.